These T cell receptor beta chains were read from a single sample in a study of control samples from healthy donors and cancer patients. The table came from immunoSEQ multiplex PCR; TCRdb's copy has only in-frame clones and leaves some out. The table lists roughly 150,000 clones, roughly nine tenths of them singletons. Sequenced input: blood. The receptors shown here come from a man aged 25 to 45 in good health. CDR3s include the opening cysteine and the closing phenylalanine or tryptophan. A D gene is named only where the DNA matches it firmly. A clone size is listed for some rows: how often the clone was seen (once, few, many), or a class if it is expanded.

TRBJ1-2 | TRBV19 | . | . | TGTGCCAGTGGAACCAGGGGTGTCTATGGCTACACCTTC | CASGTRGVYGYTF
TRBJ1-6 | TRBV3-1/TRBV3-2 | . | . | TGTGCCAGCAGCCAGGGACTAATTAGTTATAATTCACCCCTCCACTTT | CASSQGLISYNSPLHF
TRBJ1-5 | TRBV13 | . | . | TGTGCCAGCAGAAAACAGGGCGATAGCAATCAGCCCCAGCATTTT | CASRKQGDSNQPQHF
TRBJ2-7 | TRBV5-1 | . | . | TGCGCCAGCAGCTCCGGCTACGAGCAGTACTTC | CASSSGYEQYF
TRBJ2-1 | TRBV5-1 | . | . | TGCGCCAGCAGCGAACACGAGGGGTACAATGAGCAGTTCTTC | CASSEHEGYNEQFF
TRBJ2-7 | TRBV3-1/TRBV3-2 | TRBD1 | . | TGTGCCAGCAGCCAATCCAGGGGGCAGCTTGGGCAGTACTTC | CASSQSRGQLGQYF
TRBJ2-2 | TRBV6-5 | . | . | TGTGCCAGCAGGGGCAGCAACACCGGGGAGCTGTTTTTT | CASRGSNTGELFF
TRBJ2-3 | TRBV13 | . | . | TGTGCCAGCAGCTTAGGAAACAGGGACACAGATACGCAGTATTTT | CASSLGNRDTDTQYF
TRBJ2-3 | TRBV2 | . | . | TGTGCCAGCAGTGACTTGGGCACAGATACGCAGTATTTT | CASSDLGTDTQYF
TRBJ2-3 | TRBV6-2/TRBV6-3 | . | once | TGTGCCAGCAGCCTCCTAGTGGGAGGGGGGTATACAGATACGCAGTATTTT | CASSLLVGGGYTDTQYF
TRBJ1-3 | TRBV19 | . | . | TGTGCCAGTAGTATACCTGGAAACACCATATATTTT | CASSIPGNTIYF
TRBJ2-6 | TRBV19 | . | . | TGTGCCAGTTCCGGAGGACCCAACGTCCTGACTTTC | CASSGGPNVLTF
TRBJ1-1 | TRBV4-1 | TRBD1 | . | TGCGCCAGCAGCCAAGATCCCAGGGGGCGGACTGAAGCTTTCTTT | CASSQDPRGRTEAFF
TRBJ1-2 | TRBV6-5 | . | . | TGTGCCAGCAGCCCGGGGGGGGAACGGTATGGCTACACCTTC | CASSPGGERYGYTF
TRBJ1-5 | TRBV10-2 | . | . | TGCGCCAGCAGTGACGGTCACAATCAGCCCCAGCATTTT | CASSDGHNQPQHF
TRBJ2-2 | TRBV4-3 | . | . | TGCGCCATCGGGGCGGGTCGGCGGGGAGCTGTTTTT | CAIGAGRRGAVF
TRBJ1-4 | TRBV14 | . | . | TGTGCCAGCAGCCAGGACGAGGCCAGGGAAAAACTGTTTTTT | CASSQDEAREKLFF
TRBJ2-2 | TRBV14 | TRBD2 | . | TGTGCCAGCAGCCAAGGAGCGGGGGTTAGGGAGCTGTTTTTT | CASSQGAGVRELFF
TRBJ1-2 | TRBV7-9 | . | . | TGTGCCAGCAGCTTAGAGGCGACTCCCTATGGCTACACCTTC | CASSLEATPYGYTF
TRBJ1-6 | TRBV5-4 | . | . | TGTGCCAGCAGCCCGGACGGCTATAATTCACCCCTCCACTTT | CASSPDGYNSPLHF
TRBJ1-1 | TRBV18 | . | . | TGTGCCAGCTCACCACCAAAGGGGGAGATGAACACTGAAGCTTTCTTT | CASSPPKGEMNTEAFF
TRBJ2-2 | TRBV19 | . | . | TGTGCCAGCCACCCTCCGGGGGCGAGAAACACCGGGGAGCTGTTTTTT | CASHPPGARNTGELFF
TRBJ2-7 | TRBV19 | TRBD2 | . | TGTGCCAGTAGTATAGTCGCGGGAGGAGCCTACGAGCAGTACTTC | CASSIVAGGAYEQYF
TRBJ1-1 | TRBV5-1 | . | . | TGCGCCAGCAGCTACGGGGGTATGAACACTGAAGCTTTCTTT | CASSYGGMNTEAFF
TRBJ2-7 | TRBV30 | . | . | TGTGCCTGGAGTGTATCAGGGTACGAGCAGTACTTC | CAWSVSGYEQYF
TRBJ2-7 | TRBV20-1 | TRBD2 | . | TGCAGTGCTAGTGGCGGGGGGCTCTCCTACGAGCAGTACTTC | CSASGGGLSYEQYF
TRBJ1-2 | TRBV5-1 | . | . | TGCGCCAGCAGCTTCGGGGCGAACTATGGCTACACCTTC | CASSFGANYGYTF
TRBJ2-4 | TRBV6-5 | TRBD1 | once | TGTGCCAGCAGCCCCTTGGGACAGGGAGGGGACATTCAGTACTTC | CASSPLGQGGDIQYF
TRBJ1-1 | TRBV6-5 | TRBD1 | . | TGTGCCGCCGGGACAGGGGTTTTGGCTTTCTTT | CAAGTGVLAFF
TRBJ2-2 | TRBV9 | TRBD2 | once | TGTGCCAGCAGCGTAACCGGGACTAGCGGGGGGGCCGGGGAGCTGTTTTTT | CASSVTGTSGGAGELFF
TRBJ2-7 | TRBV6-2/TRBV6-3 | . | . | TGTGCCAGCAGTGACAGTTCCTACGAGCAGTACTTC | CASSDSSYEQYF
TRBJ2-2 | TRBV9 | . | . | TGTGCCAGCAGCTCCGATGCCGGGACACGAAACACCGGGGAGCTGTTTTTT | CASSSDAGTRNTGELFF
TRBJ2-7 | TRBV5-1 | . | . | TGCGCCAGCAGCAGTCCAGGGGTTAGCTACGAGCAGTACTTC | CASSSPGVSYEQYF